This T cell receptor beta chain was identified during a study of Ad26.COV2.S vaccination and SARS-CoV-2 variants. On this clone: The target antigen is unknown.

V dropped 0 bases and J dropped 10 bases, with 7 bases sitting between them. CDR3 size: 13 residues. Germline V gene sequence: CDR1 LGHDT, CDR2 YNNKEL (reference sequence). Assay: immunoSEQ multiplex PCR; the TCRdb copy retains only in-frame clones and omits some. The top ten clones hold 9.5% to 12% of a sample with 200,000 to 300,000 clones, approximately 90% of them seen once. Whole-study results and caveats: Spike-specific TCR breadth in vaccine recipients exceeded that seen in placebo recipients. The study found similar non-spike TCR breadth in vaccine and placebo recipients. Once vaccination had occurred, spike-specific CD8+ and CD4+ T cell responses reportedly showed substantial breadth.

Treatment of the sample: 15 to 20 received Ad26.COV2.S at low or high dose, single or two shots; about five received placebo; per-sample allocation not given. Sampling was performed 63 days after the first vaccine or placebo injection. The TCR sequence derives from a person between 18 and 65 years old who received the Ad26.COV2.S COVID-19 vaccine or a placebo. The chain joins TRBV3-1 (or the pseudogene TRBV3-2) to TRBJ1-6; D call uncertain. This specimen was peripheral blood, taken in a trial of Ad26.COV2.S vaccine versus placebo. CDR3 DNA sequence: TGTGCCAGCAGCCAAGAATTGAGCTCACCCCTCCACTTT. It codes for CASSQELSSPLHF.